A selection of T cell receptor beta chains follows, all from one sample in a study of blood T cell repertoires in COVID-19. Profiled with immunoSEQ multiplex PCR; TCRdb holds only in-frame clones, not every one. The table includes roughly 430,000 clones, around 90% detected once. Material for sequencing was PBMCs or T cells enriched from blood (not recorded which). All receptors come from a woman aged 40 to 50 with acute COVID-19. The CDR3 runs from the conserved cysteine through the conserved F or W. The D gene is left open where the match is weak. Expanded clones get a size class; other rows say once, few or many, or leave the size out.

clone_size | j_call | v_call | d_call | cdr3_aa | cdr3_nt
NA | TRBJ2-2 | TRBV24-1 | TRBD2 | CATSAGTSGGLNTGELFF | TGTGCCACCAGTGCCGGGACTAGCGGGGGCCTGAACACCGGGGAGCTGTTTTTT
NA | TRBJ2-7 | TRBV7-9 | TRBD1 | CASSFRDSPYEQYF | TGTGCCAGCAGCTTTAGGGACAGTCCCTACGAGCAGTACTTC
NA | TRBJ2-7 | TRBV7-9 | TRBD1 | CASSLSPTGGLHEQYF | TGTGCCAGCAGCTTATCCCCGACAGGGGGACTCCACGAGCAGTACTTC
NA | TRBJ1-2 | TRBV20-1 | NA | CSASDQGSGYGYTF | TGCAGTGCTAGTGATCAGGGGTCCGGCTATGGCTACACCTTC
NA | TRBJ1-4 | TRBV4-1 | TRBD1 | CASSGDRRLRNEKLFF | TGCGCCAGCAGCGGGGACAGGCGCCTGAGAAATGAAAAACTGTTTTTT
NA | TRBJ2-2 | TRBV11-3 | NA | CASSSPTGTTGELFF | TGTGCCAGCAGCTCGCCCACAGGGACCACCGGGGAGCTGTTTTTT
NA | TRBJ1-6 | TRBV6-5 | TRBD1 | CASSTGTARSPLHF | TGTGCCAGCAGCACCGGGACAGCCAGGTCACCCCTCCACTTT
NA | TRBJ2-3 | TRBV5-1 | TRBD2 | CASSLGLAGGQADTQYF | TGCGCCAGCAGCTTGGGTCTAGCGGGGGGGCAAGCAGATACGCAGTATTTT
NA | TRBJ1-1 | TRBV18 | TRBD1 | CASSLGQGVITEAFF | TGTGCCAGCTCACTGGGACAGGGGGTTATTACTGAAGCTTTCTTT
NA | TRBJ2-7 | TRBV10-3 | NA | CAISESAGYEQYF | TGTGCCATCAGTGAGTCGGCGGGGTACGAGCAGTACTTC
once | TRBJ2-7 | TRBV5-1 | NA | CASTLFYEQYF | TGCGCCAGCACCCTCTTCTACGAGCAGTACTTC
NA | TRBJ1-4 | TRBV11-2 | TRBD1 | CASSLDEQGPLNEKLFF | TGTGCCAGCAGCTTAGACGAACAGGGGCCGCTAAATGAAAAACTGTTTTTT
NA | TRBJ2-3 | TRBV12-3/TRBV12-4 | TRBD1 | CASSSDRADTQYF | TGTGCCAGCAGTTCCGACAGGGCAGATACGCAGTATTTT
NA | TRBJ1-1 | TRBV6-5 | NA | CASSLNGMRTEAFF | TGTGCCAGCAGCCTGAACGGGATGCGTACTGAAGCTTTCTTT
NA | TRBJ1-2 | TRBV10-2 | NA | CASGHSGGFGYTF | TGCGCCAGCGGACATTCGGGGGGCTTCGGCTACACCTTC
once | TRBJ2-7 | TRBV13 | TRBD2 | CASSPAAGGDEQYF | TGTGCCAGCAGCCCCGCAGCGGGGGGGGACGAGCAGTACTTC
few | TRBJ2-7 | TRBV5-1 | TRBD2 | CASSVLGGTYEQYF | TGCGCCAGCAGCGTTTTGGGGGGGACCTACGAGCAGTACTTC
NA | TRBJ2-5 | TRBV5-4 | TRBD2 | CASSLVLAETQYF | TGTGCCAGCAGCTTGGTACTAGCGGAGACCCAGTACTTC
NA | TRBJ1-5 | TRBV19 | TRBD1 | CASSMGGQFNQPQHF | TGTGCCAGTAGTATGGGGGGACAGTTTAATCAGCCCCAGCATTTT
NA | TRBJ2-2 | TRBV4-1 | NA | CASSQEAGAYTGELFF | TGCGCCAGCAGCCAAGAGGCGGGGGCGTACACCGGGGAGCTGTTTTTT
NA | TRBJ2-5 | TRBV27 | TRBD2 | CASSLLAGGYQETQYF | TGTGCCAGCAGTTTATTAGCGGGGGGGTACCAAGAGACCCAGTACTTC
NA | TRBJ1-2 | TRBV19 | NA | CATVGSLRGYTF | TGTGCCACTGTGGGGAGCCTTCGGGGCTACACCTTC
few | TRBJ2-1 | TRBV6-2/TRBV6-3 | NA | CASSLGGSYNEQFF | TGTGCCAGCAGTTTGGGGGGTTCCTACAATGAGCAGTTCTTC
NA | TRBJ1-1 | TRBV5-6 | NA | CASSLGAGAGFTEAFF | TGTGCCAGCAGCCTGGGGGCGGGGGCTGGTTTCACTGAAGCTTTCTTT
NA | TRBJ1-1 | TRBV5-6 | NA | CASSLEWQGLGTEAFF | TGTGCCAGCAGCTTGGAGTGGCAGGGGCTAGGCACTGAAGCTTTCTTT
NA | TRBJ1-6 | TRBV9 | TRBD1 | CASSPGQGVGNSPLHF | TGTGCCAGCAGCCCCGGACAGGGGGTAGGTAATTCACCCCTCCACTTT
NA | TRBJ2-6 | TRBV7-9 | NA | CASSLVGGAGANVLTF | TGTGCCAGCAGCTTAGTGGGCGGGGCTGGGGCCAACGTCCTGACTTTC
NA | TRBJ1-1 | TRBV7-9 | TRBD1 | CASSLAGTGLTTEAFF | TGTGCCAGCAGCTTAGCCGGGACAGGGCTGACCACTGAAGCTTTCTTT
NA | TRBJ2-6 | TRBV30 | NA | CAWSRDMSPGANVLTF | TGTGCCTGGAGCAGGGACATGTCACCTGGGGCCAACGTCCTGACTTTC
NA | TRBJ1-3 | TRBV29-1 | NA | CSVEAGIGNTIYF | TGCAGCGTTGAGGCAGGGATCGGAAACACCATATATTTT